This entry features one T cell receptor (beta chain) sequence. Its antigen is as yet unknown. The table came from immunoSEQ multiplex PCR; TCRdb's copy has only in-frame clones and leaves some out. This table holds under 20,000 clones, under 75% found once. These data come from a study of pediatric ulcerative colitis. Findings and limits, study-wide: All ulcerative colitis patients, but no controls, carried two rectal clonotypes.

During colonoscopy, one to two rectal pinch biopsies were collected. The CDR3 loop spans 14 amino acids. The germline CDR1 and CDR2 sequences are SGHRS and YFSETQ. With 1 base removed from V and 4 bases from J, the gap between germline ends came to 8 bases. Sequencing used gut tissue. The receptor was isolated from a boy aged 10-17 years with moderate ulcerative colitis. The chain recombines TRBV5-1 with TRBJ1-4; D is unclear. This CDR3 is CASSLNAGNEKLFF. The CDR3 nucleotides read TGCGCCAGCAGCTTGAACGCTGGTAATGAAAAACTGTTTTTT.